One sample yielded the 10 T cell receptor beta chains listed below, sequenced in a study of T cell changes during pregnancy in multiple sclerosis. The repertoire was sequenced with immunoSEQ multiplex PCR; TCRdb's copy has only in-frame clones and lacks some. The sample holds tens of thousands of clones; roughly 88% are singletons and the top ten take 1.3%. This sample comprised peripheral blood, obtained in the second trimester of pregnancy. The receptor source for this set is a female donor with multiple sclerosis, enrolled in a pregnancy study.

The chain has TRBV4-2 and TRBJ2-2; D ambiguous. CDR1 is LGHNA and CDR2 is YNFKEQ in the germline V gene. CDR3 length: 17 residues. Trimming left V 3 bases short and J 0 bases short, with 14 bases between. The DNA for the CDR3 is TGTGCCAGCAGCCAGATTCAAGAGTCCGCGAACACCGGGGAGCTGTTTTTT. Protein: CASSQIQESANTGELFF.

The chain recombines TRBV21-1 with TRBJ2-3; the DNA was not used to check the table's D call, TRBD1. TRBV21-1 is classified as a pseudogene. The CDR3 has 18 residues. The CDR3 DNA follows: TGTGCCAGCAGCAAAGAGGGGGTAGGCCCTTGGAGCACAGATACGCAGTATTTT. As protein: CASSKEGVGPWSTDTQYF.

The chain combines TRBV7-9 with TRBJ1-1; D possibly corresponds to TRBD1 (6 bases). The germline CDR1 and CDR2 sequences are SEHNR and FQNEAQ (reference sequence). Trimming cost V 4 bases and J 5 bases, with 23 bases left between them. The CDR3 is made up of 17 amino acids. The CDR3 DNA follows: TGTGCCAGCAGCTCTCTAATTACAGGGTTTATGGGGACTGAAGCTTTCTTT. Translation: CASSSLITGFMGTEAFF.

This clone was seen just once. The genes are TRBV9 and TRBJ1-4; D unclear. V lost 2 bases, J lost 7 bases, and 15 bases lay in between. The V gene's germline CDR1 is SGDLS and CDR2 YYNGEE. The CDR3 is 15 residues long. The CDR3 sequence is CASSVEGLSFEKLFF. The CDR3, as DNA: TGTGCCAGCAGCGTCGAAGGACTATCCTTTGAAAAACTGTTTTTT.

The rearrangement links TRBV2 to TRBJ2-5; no firm D call. CDR1 and CDR2 from the germline V gene are SNHLY and FYNNEI. V was cut by 2 bases and J by 1 base, with 8 bases left in between. This CDR3 is 14 amino acids long. CDR3 bases: TGTGCCAGCAGTGAAATTAGCAGCCAAGAGACCCAGTACTTC. Amino acid sequence: CASSEISSQETQYF.

The chain couples TRBV29-1 to TRBJ1-4; TRBD1 is a possible D gene (5 bases). The ends were cut back, 5 bases at V and 4 bases at J, with 8 bases in the middle. Germline loops: CDR1 SQVTM, CDR2 ANQGSEA. The CDR3 consists of 12 residues. CDR3 bases: TGCAGCGTTTCTAGGGGTAATGAAAAACTGTTTTTT. This codes for CSVSRGNEKLFF.

J is TRBJ1-2 and V is TRBV28; a possible D gene is TRBD1 (6 bases). The V gene lost 6 bases and the J gene lost 8 bases, with 28 bases spanning the gap. Germline CDR1 reads MDHEN; CDR2 reads SYDVKM. This CDR3 spans 17 amino acids. The CDR3 region has the DNA TGTGCCAGCAGGCATGGGGGAGACAGGACGGTTTTTAGGGGCTACACCTTC. Residues: CASRHGGDRTVFRGYTF.

The chain carries TRBV2 and TRBJ2-7; perhaps TRBD1 as D (6 bases). This CDR3 comprises 14 residues. Germline values: CDR1 SNHLY, CDR2 FYNNEI. V lost 3 bases and J 4 bases, leaving 13 bases between the germline ends. Written as DNA, the CDR3 is TGTGCCAGCAGTGATTCCAGGGGAAGATACGAGCAGTACTTC. Its protein product is CASSDSRGRYEQYF. Drawing the rest from reference TRBV2 and TRBJ2-7, the complete variable domain is EPEVTQTPSHQVTQMGQEVILRCVPISNHLYFYWYRQILGQKVEFLVSFYNNEISEKSEIFDDQFSVERPDGSNFTLKIRSTKLEDSAMYFCASSDSRGRYEQYFGPGTRLTVT.

This clone was recorded only once. The genes are TRBV4-1 and TRBJ1-2; no firm D call. The germline V gene encodes CDR1 MGHRA and CDR2 YSYEKL. Trimming took off 0 bases at V and 3 bases at J, with 8 bases between the two ends. The CDR3 is made up of 14 amino acids. Here the CDR3 DNA reads TGCGCCAGCAGCCAAGACGTTCTTCACTATGGCTACACCTTC. Protein: CASSQDVLHYGYTF.

The V call is TRBV5-1, the J call TRBJ1-1, with a weak D call TRBD1 (5 bases). V was cut by 0 bases and J by 7 bases, with 10 bases left in between. Germline values: CDR1 SGHRS, CDR2 YFSETQ. This CDR3 is built from 13 residues. This chain's CDR3 is CASSLAGQLEAFF. The CDR3 coding sequence is TGCGCCAGCAGCTTGGCAGGGCAACTTGAAGCTTTCTTT. The full variable domain, with the rest looked up from reference TRBV5-1 and TRBJ1-1, is KAGVTQTPRYLIKTRGQQVTLSCSPISGHRSVSWYQQTPGQGLQFLFEYFSETQRNKGNFPGRFSGRQFSNSRSEMNVSTLELGDSALYLCASSLAGQLEAFFGQGTRLTVV.